The subject of this entry is one TCR beta chain. Germline CDR1 SGHRS, CDR2 YFSETQ. J gave up 2 bases and V 1 base, and 5 bases lay outside the gene matches. The length of the CDR3 is 15 residues. This specimen comes from a study of technical replicates of blood from several donors. Measured with immunoSEQ multiplex PCR; TCRdb has only the in-frame clones, and not every one. The table has fewer than 70,000 clones, 94% seen once. Sample: T cells isolated from PBMCs. The sequence came from a human donor in good health. The V gene is TRBV5-1, the J gene TRBJ2-7, with TRBD2 matching over 8 bases. The CDR3 DNA is TGCGCCAGCAGCTTGACGGGGGGGGGTCCCTACGAGCAGTACTTC. Its translation: CASSLTGGGPYEQYF.